A selection of T cell receptor beta chains follows, all from one sample in a study of shared clonotypes between healthy human individuals. Assay used: immunoSEQ multiplex PCR; TCRdb lists only in-frame clones, some missing. The table lists 600,000 to 800,000 clones, 55% to 80% of them singletons, with over 1.5% in the top ten. Material: memory CD4+ T cells sorted from blood. These TCRs come from a woman in her twenties or thirties in good health. Each CDR3 is given with its conserved first and last residue. A D gene is named only where the DNA matches it firmly. The listing skips clone size in some rows; elsewhere it reads once, few, many or a size class.

v_gene,abundance,d_gene,j_gene,CDR3nt,CDR3aa
TRBV23-1,-,TRBD2,TRBJ2-7,TGCGCCAGCAGTCAATCGATCTTAGCGGGAGCTGACTACGAGCAGTACTTC,CASSQSILAGADYEQYF
TRBV5-1,-,-,TRBJ2-3,TGCGCCAGCAGCTCCCTCGCGCGGGATACGCAGTATTTT,CASSSLARDTQYF
TRBV2,once,TRBD2,TRBJ2-1,TGTGCCAGCTTTGGGCTAGCGGGAGTGGATGAGCAGTTCTTC,CASFGLAGVDEQFF
TRBV5-6,few,-,TRBJ1-2,TGTGCCAGCAGCTTAGGGGGAGGCTACACCTTC,CASSLGGGYTF
TRBV28,few,-,TRBJ1-2,TGTGCCAGCAGGACGATAGGACAGCCGACCGTGGGGGGCTACACCTTC,CASRTIGQPTVGGYTF
TRBV5-6,-,-,TRBJ2-7,TGTGCCAGCAGACCCGAAGGGGGCTACGAGCAGTACTTC,CASRPEGGYEQYF
TRBV18,once,TRBD1,TRBJ2-3,TGTGCCAGTCGACAGGGGGCGGGCGCAGATACGCAGTATTTT,CASRQGAGADTQYF
TRBV27,-,-,TRBJ2-3,TGTGCCAGCAGTTTATCCGCCCCGACAGTCACGCAGTATTTT,CASSLSAPTVTQYF
TRBV7-2,-,TRBD2,TRBJ2-7,TGTGCCAGCAGCTTGGGGACTAGCGGTATGATCTCCTACGAGCAGTACTTC,CASSLGTSGMISYEQYF
TRBV5-1,few,TRBD1,TRBJ1-2,TGCGCCAGCAGCGTTGACAGGGGCGACTATGGCTACACCTTC,CASSVDRGDYGYTF
TRBV6-6,-,-,TRBJ1-2,TGTGCCAGCAATTGGCAGGGCAGCGATGGCTACACCTTC,CASNWQGSDGYTF
TRBV18,few,TRBD1,TRBJ2-7,TGTGCCAGCTCATTTGGACAGGGGAGCTCCTACGAGCAGTACTTC,CASSFGQGSSYEQYF
TRBV7-3,-,-,TRBJ2-1,TGTGCCAGCAGCTACCCTGGGGGTGAGCAGTTCTTC,CASSYPGGEQFF
TRBV2,-,TRBD1,TRBJ1-5,TGTGCCAGCAGTGATCCTCGGACAGGGACAATGAGCAATCAGCCCCAGCATTTT,CASSDPRTGTMSNQPQHF
TRBV28,-,TRBD2,TRBJ2-3,TGTGCCAGCAGTTTCTTTGGTAGCGGGAGAGATACGCAGTATTTT,CASSFFGSGRDTQYF
TRBV6-6,-,-,TRBJ1-4,TGTGCCGGCTCCCAGGGGTTTGGTGAAAAACTGTTTTTT,CAGSQGFGEKLFF